This T cell receptor (beta chain) was documented in a study of OX40 agonist ivuxolimab in advanced cancers. Some clones are missing from TCRdb's copy, which holds only in-frame ones; the method was immunoSEQ multiplex PCR. Here the sample spans 73,000 or so clones, around 90% being singletons. This clone was counted a single time. V lost 1 base and J lost 5, with 12 bases in between. Germline V CDR1 and CDR2: SGDLS, YYNGEE. This CDR3 comprises 14 residues. The input for sequencing was CD4+ or CD8+ T cells sorted from blood, taken in a trial of the OX40 agonist ivuxolimab. The TCR originated in an adult with an advanced solid tumor such as melanoma, head and neck, liver or kidney cancer. The chain combines TRBV9 with TRBJ2-5, with D possibly being TRBD1 or TRBD2 (5 bases each). In DNA, the CDR3 is TGTGCCAGCAGCGTAAGAACAGGCGGGGAGACCCAGTACTTC. Its translation: CASSVRTGGETQYF.